Each of the 29 T cell receptor beta chains below was sequenced from the same sample in a study of T cell responses to AZD1222 COVID-19 vaccine. Clones were sequenced by immunoSEQ multiplex PCR, and TCRdb holds only the in-frame ones, with some missing. This sample yields around 100,000 clones, of which 70% to 90% are seen a single time; 2% to 3% belongs to the top ten. The input for sequencing was peripheral blood, taken 28 days after the second AZD1222 dose. The receptors originated from an adult who received the AZD1222 COVID-19 vaccine.

This chain joins TRBV24-1 and TRBJ1-1, with D unresolved. The CDR3 loop spans 12 amino acids. V was trimmed by 3 bases and J by 2 bases, leaving 3 bases between them. CDR1 and CDR2 (germline): KGHDR, SFDVKD. The CDR3 is CATSDANTEAFF. The CDR3 DNA reads TGTGCCACCAGTGATGCAAACACTGAAGCTTTCTTT.

The chain joins TRBV4-3 to TRBJ2-1, with D unresolved. This CDR3 is 12 amino acids long. Trimming removed 3 bases from V and 10 bases from J, with 10 bases in between. Germline V CDR1 and CDR2: LGHNA, YSLEER. For the CDR3, the DNA is TGCGCCAGCAGCCACCAGAAGCGAGAGCAGTTCTTC. This codes for CASSHQKREQFF.

The chain links TRBV27 to TRBJ1-2; 7 bases line up with TRBD1. CDR3 size: 13 residues. CDR1 is MNHEY and CDR2 is SMNVEV in the germline V gene (reference sequence). The ends lost 6 bases at V and 4 bases at J; junction bases unmatched: 5. CDR3 bases: TGTGCCAGCAGGCCTACAGGGGCCTATGGCTACACCTTC. Amino acid sequence: CASRPTGAYGYTF.

CDR3 amino acids: CASGSGGADQPQHF. CDR3 bases: TGTGCCAGCGGTTCAGGGGGCGCGGATCAGCCCCAGCATTTT. The chain has TRBV6-5 and TRBJ1-5, with 8 nucleotides matching TRBD1. Germline CDR1 reads MNHEY; CDR2 reads SVGAGI. The CDR3 sequence is 14 residues long. Germline trimming cut 8 bases from V and 5 bases from J; bases unmatched to any gene: 8.

V usage is TRBV7-2 and J usage is TRBJ1-3; no reliable D call. CDR3 length: 13 residues. The germline V gene has CDR1 SGHTA and CDR2 FQGNSA. V was shortened by 8 bases and J by 4 bases, with 12 bases between the two germline ends. The CDR3 bases are TGTGCCAGCGCTCCGGGGTCAGGAAACACCATATATTTT. Translation: CASAPGSGNTIYF. Drawing the rest from reference TRBV7-2 and TRBJ1-3, the complete variable domain is GAGVSQSPSNKVTEKGKDVELRCDPISGHTALYWYRQSLGQGLEFLIYFQGNSAPDKSGLPSDRFSAERTGGSVSTLTIQRTQQEDSAVYLCASAPGSGNTIYFGEGSWLTVV.

This chain uses TRBV12-3 or TRBV12-4 with TRBJ2-5; 7 bases map to TRBD2. Losses at the gene ends were 7 bases for V and 4 bases for J; bases not matched to a gene: 6. The length of the CDR3 is 13 residues. The CDR3 loop reads CASTLREGETQYF. The DNA for the CDR3 is TGTGCCAGCACCCTAAGGGAGGGAGAGACCCAGTACTTC.

This clone occurred once. The chain employs TRBV20-1 and TRBJ2-1; D gene uncertain. The V gene's germline CDR1 is DFQATT and CDR2 SNEGSKA (reference sequence). The CDR3 spans 11 residues. V lost 6 bases and J lost 3, with 6 bases in between. CDR3 nucleotide sequence: TGCAGTGCGACTTTCTACAATGAGCAGTTCTTC. This sequence encodes CSATFYNEQFF.

The V gene is TRBV7-3, the J gene TRBJ2-7, with D possibly TRBD2 on 5 matching bases. Trimming removed 5 bases at V and 2 bases at J, with 13 bases between. The CDR3 consists of 14 residues. CDR1 SGHTA and CDR2 FQGTGA come from the germline V gene. CDR3 region: CASSPGSGPYEQYF. As DNA, the CDR3 is TGTGCCAGCAGCCCCGGAAGCGGTCCCTACGAGCAGTACTTC.

V gene TRBV15 combines with J gene TRBJ1-2, with 9 bases that match TRBD1. The CDR3 covers 17 residues. Trimming took 1 base from V and 3 from J; bases not matched to a gene: 9. Germline V gene data show CDR1 as LNHNV and CDR2 as YYDKDF (reference sequence). CDR3 in amino acids: CATSRGPPGQGDYGYTF. The CDR3 coding sequence is TGTGCCACCAGCAGAGGGCCACCGGGACAGGGAGACTATGGCTACACCTTC.

This chain links TRBV10-3 with TRBJ2-2; tentative D call: TRBD2 (5 bases). In germline, CDR1 is ENHRY, CDR2 SYGVKD. Trimming removed 0 bases at V and 7 bases at J, with 9 bases between. The CDR3 extends over 14 amino acids. The DNA of the CDR3 is TGTGCCATCAGTGAGTCAATCGGGGTCGGGGAGCTGTTTTTT. Encoded protein: CAISESIGVGELFF.

The CDR3 region has the DNA TGCAGCGTTTCCGGGACAGGGGGTCAGCCCCAGCATTTT. It translates to CSVSGTGGQPQHF. The J gene is TRBJ1-5, the V gene TRBV29-1, with TRBD1 matching over 11 bases. The CDR3 runs 13 residues. With 5 bases clipped from V and 6 bases from J, the junction kept 3 bases outside the gene matches. Germline-derived CDR1 and CDR2 are SQVTM and ANQGSEA.

This clone was counted between two and nine times. The chain employs TRBV19 and TRBJ2-1; 7 bases agree with TRBD2. This CDR3 region has 15 residues. Germline CDR1 reads LNHDA; CDR2 reads SQIVND (reference sequence). V lost 5 bases, J lost 3 bases, and 7 bases stayed unmatched. CDR3 loop: CASSSGTTYYNEQFF. In nucleotides, the CDR3 is TGTGCCAGTAGTTCCGGGACTACCTACTACAATGAGCAGTTCTTC.

J is TRBJ2-7 and V is TRBV28; D perhaps matches TRBD2 (6 bases). Germline loops: CDR1 MDHEN, CDR2 SYDVKM. The CDR3 consists of 14 residues. V dropped 1 base and J dropped 1 base, with 8 bases sitting between them. The CDR3, as DNA: TGTGCCAGCAGTTTATTACGGGGGTCCTACGAGCAGTACTTC. Its translation: CASSLLRGSYEQYF. The entire variable domain, with the rest obtained from reference TRBV28 and TRBJ2-7, is as follows: DVKVTQSSRYLVKRTGEKVFLECVQDMDHENMFWYRQDPGLGLRLIYFSYDVKMKEKGDIPEGYSVSREKKERFSLILESASTNQTSMYLCASSLLRGSYEQYFGPGTRLTVT.

V and J are TRBV4-1 and TRBJ2-7; 12 bases map to TRBD2. Per germline, CDR1 MGHRA and CDR2 YSYEKL. The CDR3 sequence is 14 residues long. The ends lost 4 bases at V and 7 bases at J; junction bases unmatched: 5. The CDR3 spells CASSLGLAGREQYF. CDR3 nucleotides: TGCGCCAGCAGCCTCGGACTAGCGGGACGGGAGCAGTACTTC.

This clone was seen more than once but under ten times. The chain has TRBV6-5 and TRBJ2-1; no reliable D call. Germline V CDR1 and CDR2: MNHEY, SVGAGI. V lost 0 bases, J lost 1 base, and 7 bases lay in between. The CDR3 extends over 15 amino acids. The CDR3 nucleotides are TGTGCCAGCAGTTACTCCCGAAATTCCTACAATGAGCAGTTCTTC. Its protein product is CASSYSRNSYNEQFF.

The rearrangement joins TRBV11-2 to TRBJ2-2; a weak D match, TRBD2 (5 bases). This CDR3 contains 18 residues. Germline CDR1 reads SGHAT; CDR2 reads FQNNGV. Deletions cut 0 bases from V and 4 bases from J, with 18 bases between. The CDR3 coding sequence is TGTGCCAGCAGCTTAGATAACAAGAGGGCAGAAATCACCGGGGAGCTGTTTTTT. Protein product: CASSLDNKRAEITGELFF.

V is TRBV6-2 or TRBV6-3 and J is TRBJ2-7; perhaps TRBD2 as D (6 bases). CDR3 length: 14 residues. The germline V and J ends were trimmed by 5 bases and 0 bases, with 11 bases remaining between them. Germline loops: CDR1 MNHEY, CDR2 SVGEGT. The CDR3 region has the DNA TGTGCCAGCAGTAAGCGGGCGAGCTCCTACGAGCAGTACTTC. It translates to CASSKRASSYEQYF.

This clone was found once. V gene TRBV5-1 combines with J gene TRBJ1-3; D is unresolved. This CDR3 spans 18 amino acids. CDR1 and CDR2 (germline): SGHRS, YFSETQ. Trimming cost V 4 bases and J 0 bases, with 20 bases left between them. The CDR3 region has the DNA TGCGCCAGCAGCCTTGGCCCCCAGACCCCGAGCTCTGGAAACACCATATATTTT. Protein product: CASSLGPQTPSSGNTIYF. Based on the CDR3 plus reference TRBV5-1 and TRBJ1-3, the full variable domain is KAGVTQTPRYLIKTRGQQVTLSCSPISGHRSVSWYQQTPGQGLQFLFEYFSETQRNKGNFPGRFSGRQFSNSRSEMNVSTLELGDSALYLCASSLGPQTPSSGNTIYFGEGSWLTVV.

The chain joins TRBV18 to TRBJ2-1; 11 bases are a match to TRBD2. V dropped 5 bases and J dropped 8; count of bases not matched to a gene: 8. Germline CDR1 and CDR2: KGHSH and LQKENI. CDR3 length equals 15 residues. The DNA for the CDR3 is TGTGCCAGCTCAGGACTAGCGGGCGCCGCCGATGAGCAGTTCTTC. This sequence encodes CASSGLAGAADEQFF.

The chain recombines TRBV24-1 with TRBJ1-2; D gene unclear. This CDR3 comprises 14 residues. Germline V CDR1 and CDR2: KGHDR, SFDVKD. Trimming pared 1 base from V and 2 bases from J, leaving 7 bases between. DNA of the CDR3: TGTGCCACCAGTGATTTCGGTCAGAACTATGGCTACACCTTC. Translating gives CATSDFGQNYGYTF.

The chain employs TRBV4-2 and TRBJ2-7; 7 bases are a match to TRBD2. Trimming at V came to 1 base and at J to 2 bases, leaving 2 bases not matched to a gene. Germline CDR1 reads LGHNA; CDR2 reads YNFKEQ. This CDR3 contains 14 residues. CDR3: CASSQGREPYEQYF. Written as DNA, the CDR3 is TGTGCCAGCAGCCAAGGGCGGGAGCCCTACGAGCAGTACTTC.

The chain is built from TRBV6-5 and TRBJ1-6; perhaps TRBD1 as D (6 bases). Germline V CDR1 and CDR2: MNHEY, SVGAGI. This CDR3 has 14 residues. V lost 6 bases and J lost 6, with 12 bases in between. Here the CDR3 reads CASSRDRTNSPLHF. The CDR3 bases are TGTGCCAGCAGCCGTGACAGGACTAATTCACCCCTCCACTTT.

The rearrangement links TRBV2 to TRBJ2-2; D is unresolved. CDR1 and CDR2 from the germline V gene are SNHLY and FYNNEI. V lost 7 bases and J 1 base, leaving 10 bases between the germline ends. CDR3 length: 14 residues. The CDR3 nucleotides are TGTGCCAGCAAGATCACCCAGAACACCGGGGAGCTGTTTTTT. It is translated as CASKITQNTGELFF.

The chain uses TRBV10-3 and TRBJ2-1; D possibly corresponds to TRBD2 (6 bases). The CDR3 sequence is 13 residues long. Trimming left V 10 bases short and J 7 bases short, with 17 bases between. Germline loops: CDR1 ENHRY, CDR2 SYGVKD. CDR3 amino acids: CATRDSLGNEQFF. CDR3 nucleotide sequence: TGTGCCACCCGGGACTCCCTTGGGAATGAGCAGTTCTTC.

This clone came up a few times. The CDR3 here is CASRQGLAGMYEQYF. The CDR3 coding sequence is TGTGCCAGCAGGCAGGGACTAGCGGGAATGTACGAGCAGTACTTC. The V call is TRBV28, the J call TRBJ2-7; the match to TRBD2 covers 13 bases. The V segment lost 6 bases and the J segment 4 bases; nucleotides outside the gene matches: 6. The CDR3 has 15 residues. The germline gives CDR1 MDHEN, CDR2 SYDVKM.

This chain connects TRBV5-4 to TRBJ2-3; 15 nucleotides line up with TRBD2. The CDR3 totals 19 residues. Germline loops: CDR1 SGHNT, CDR2 YYREEE (reference sequence). J was trimmed by 0 bases and V by 4 bases; bases with no gene match: 9. CDR3 sequence reads: CASSVGLAGGVSSTDTQYF. CDR3 DNA: TGTGCCAGCAGCGTGGGACTAGCGGGAGGAGTCTCTAGCACAGATACGCAGTATTTT. Looking up the rest from reference TRBV5-4 and TRBJ2-3 gives the full variable domain: ETGVTQSPTHLIKTRGQQVTLRCSSQSGHNTVSWYQQALGQGPQFIFQYYREEENGRGNFPPRFSGLQFPNYSSELNVNALELDDSALYLCASSVGLAGGVSSTDTQYFGPGTRLTVL.

The V and J genes are TRBV28 and TRBJ2-3, with 10 bases identical to TRBD2. Germline V gives CDR1 MDHEN, CDR2 SYDVKM. Trimming cost V 6 bases and J 2 bases; bases outside gene matches: 20. The CDR3 covers 20 residues. In DNA form, the CDR3 reads TGTGCCAGCAGCCTACGATACGGGCTAGCGGGAGCTGTTTTCACAGATACGCAGTATTTT. Its protein is CASSLRYGLAGAVFTDTQYF.

V is TRBV3-1 (or the pseudogene TRBV3-2) and J is TRBJ2-6, with D tentatively TRBD1 (5 bases). Germline CDR1 reads LGHDT; CDR2 reads YNNKEL (reference sequence). The V end lost 1 base, the J end lost 1 base, and 8 bases lay between the germline ends. The CDR3 length is 16 residues. The CDR3 DNA sequence: TGTGCCAGCAGCCAAGCCAGGGTATCTGGGGCCAACGTCCTGACTTTC. This codes for CASSQARVSGANVLTF.

The sample holds one count of this clone. The rearrangement uses TRBV7-9 and TRBJ2-7, with TRBD2 identical over 10 bases. Germline V gene data show CDR1 as SEHNR and CDR2 as FQNEAQ (reference sequence). V lost 1 base and J lost 6; bases outside the gene matches: 6. The CDR3 is made up of 15 amino acids. In nucleotides, the CDR3 is TGTGCCAGCAGCTTAGGGCTAGCGGGAGACTTCGAGCAGTACTTC. This sequence encodes CASSLGLAGDFEQYF.